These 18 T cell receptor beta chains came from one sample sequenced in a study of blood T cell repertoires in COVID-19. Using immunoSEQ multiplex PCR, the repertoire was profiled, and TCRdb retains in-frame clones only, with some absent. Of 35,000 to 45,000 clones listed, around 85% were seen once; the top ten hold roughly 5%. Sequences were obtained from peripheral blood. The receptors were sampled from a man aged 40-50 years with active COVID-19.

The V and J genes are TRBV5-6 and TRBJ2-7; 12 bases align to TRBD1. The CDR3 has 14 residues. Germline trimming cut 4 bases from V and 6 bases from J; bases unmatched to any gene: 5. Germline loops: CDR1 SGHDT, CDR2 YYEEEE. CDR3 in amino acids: CASSAGQGAGEQYF. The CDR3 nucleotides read TGTGCCAGCAGCGCGGGACAGGGGGCAGGCGAGCAGTACTTC.

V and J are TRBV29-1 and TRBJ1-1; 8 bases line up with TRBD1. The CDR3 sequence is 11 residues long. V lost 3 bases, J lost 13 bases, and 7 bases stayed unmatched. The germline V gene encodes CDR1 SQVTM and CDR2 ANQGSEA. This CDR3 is CSVEETGAGFF. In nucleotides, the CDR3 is TGCAGCGTTGAGGAGACAGGGGCAGGTTTCTTT.

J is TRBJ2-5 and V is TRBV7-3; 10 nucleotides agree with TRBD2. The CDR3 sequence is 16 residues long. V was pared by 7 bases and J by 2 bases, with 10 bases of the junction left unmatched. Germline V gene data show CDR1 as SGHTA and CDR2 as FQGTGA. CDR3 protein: CASIKRLAGLQETQYF. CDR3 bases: TGTGCCAGCATCAAAAGACTAGCGGGTCTTCAAGAGACCCAGTACTTC.

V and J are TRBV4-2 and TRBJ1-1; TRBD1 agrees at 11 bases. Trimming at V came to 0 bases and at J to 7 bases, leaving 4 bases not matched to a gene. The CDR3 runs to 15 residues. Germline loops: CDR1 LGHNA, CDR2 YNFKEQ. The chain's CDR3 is CASSQEGTGGVEAFF. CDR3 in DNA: TGTGCCAGCAGCCAAGAGGGGACAGGGGGAGTTGAAGCTTTCTTT.

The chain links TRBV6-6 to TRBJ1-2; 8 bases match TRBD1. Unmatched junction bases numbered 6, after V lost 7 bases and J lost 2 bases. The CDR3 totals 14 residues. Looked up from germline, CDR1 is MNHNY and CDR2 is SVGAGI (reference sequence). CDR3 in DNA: TGTGCCAGCATTCGAGGACAGGGCAACTATGGCTACACCTTC. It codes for CASIRGQGNYGYTF.

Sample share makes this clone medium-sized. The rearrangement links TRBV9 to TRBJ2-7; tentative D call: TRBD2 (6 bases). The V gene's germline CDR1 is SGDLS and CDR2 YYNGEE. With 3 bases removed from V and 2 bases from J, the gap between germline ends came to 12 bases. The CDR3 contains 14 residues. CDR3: CASSATSTTYEQYF. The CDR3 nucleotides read TGTGCCAGCAGCGCCACTAGCACCACCTACGAGCAGTACTTC.

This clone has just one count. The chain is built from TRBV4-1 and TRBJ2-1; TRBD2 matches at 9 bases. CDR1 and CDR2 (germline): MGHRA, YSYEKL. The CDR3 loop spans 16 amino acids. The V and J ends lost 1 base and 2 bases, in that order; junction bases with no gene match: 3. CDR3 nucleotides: TGCGCCAGCAGCCAAGGACTAGCGGCGGCCTACAATGAGCAGTTCTTC. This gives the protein CASSQGLAAAYNEQFF.

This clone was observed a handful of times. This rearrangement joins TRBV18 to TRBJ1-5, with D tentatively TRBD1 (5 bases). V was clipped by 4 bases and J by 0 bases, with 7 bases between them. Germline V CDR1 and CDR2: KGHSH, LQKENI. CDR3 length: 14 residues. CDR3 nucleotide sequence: TGTGCCAGCTCACAGGGGTTTAGCAATCAGCCCCAGCATTTT. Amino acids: CASSQGFSNQPQHF.

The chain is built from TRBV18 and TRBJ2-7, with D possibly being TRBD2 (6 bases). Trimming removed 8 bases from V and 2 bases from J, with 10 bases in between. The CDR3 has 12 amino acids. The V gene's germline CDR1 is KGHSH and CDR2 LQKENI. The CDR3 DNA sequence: TGTGCCAGCCGGGACTCCCCCTACGAGCAGTACTTC. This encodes CASRDSPYEQYF.

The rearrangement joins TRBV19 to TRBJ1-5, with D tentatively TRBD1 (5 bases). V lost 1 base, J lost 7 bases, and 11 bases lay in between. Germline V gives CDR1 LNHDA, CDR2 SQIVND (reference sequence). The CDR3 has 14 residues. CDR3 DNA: TGTGCCAGTAGTATAGGCGGGGGTGGCCAGCCCCAGCATTTT. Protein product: CASSIGGGGQPQHF.

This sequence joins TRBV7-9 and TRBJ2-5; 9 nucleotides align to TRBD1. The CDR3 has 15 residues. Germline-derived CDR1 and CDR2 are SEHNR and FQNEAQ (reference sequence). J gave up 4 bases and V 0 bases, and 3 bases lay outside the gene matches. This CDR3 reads CASSLASGQGETQYF. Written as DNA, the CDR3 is TGTGCCAGCAGCTTAGCGTCGGGACAGGGAGAGACCCAGTACTTC.

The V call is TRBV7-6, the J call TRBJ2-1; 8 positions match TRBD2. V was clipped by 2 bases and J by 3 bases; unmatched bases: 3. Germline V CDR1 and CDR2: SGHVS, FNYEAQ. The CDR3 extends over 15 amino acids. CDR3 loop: CASSLKAGVYNEQFF. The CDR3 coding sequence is TGTGCCAGCAGCTTAAAAGCGGGAGTCTACAATGAGCAGTTCTTC.

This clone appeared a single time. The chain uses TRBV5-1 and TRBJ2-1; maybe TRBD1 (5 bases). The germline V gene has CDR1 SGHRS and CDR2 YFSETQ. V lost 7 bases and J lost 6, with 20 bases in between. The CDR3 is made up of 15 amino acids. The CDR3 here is CASGDHIQGANEQFF. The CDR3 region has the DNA TGCGCCAGCGGCGACCACATTCAAGGGGCCAATGAGCAGTTCTTC.

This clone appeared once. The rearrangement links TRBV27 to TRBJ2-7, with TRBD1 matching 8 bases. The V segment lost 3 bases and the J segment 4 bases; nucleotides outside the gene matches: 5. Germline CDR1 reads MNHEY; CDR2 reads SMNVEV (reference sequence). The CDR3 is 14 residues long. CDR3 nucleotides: TGTGCCAGCAGTTTCGGACAGGGTCAGTACGAGCAGTACTTC. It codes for CASSFGQGQYEQYF.

CDR3 sequence (DNA): TGTGCCAGCAGTTTCTCCCCCACCGGGGAGCTGTTTTTT. It encodes CASSFSPTGELFF. The chain links TRBV28 to TRBJ2-2; D gene uncertain. The CDR3 has 13 amino acids. The V and J ends lost 3 bases and 4 bases respectively, with 6 bases between them. The germline V gene has CDR1 MDHEN and CDR2 SYDVKM.

The CDR3 sequence: CASSHERPYEQYF. The CDR3 DNA reads TGTGCCAGCAGCCACGAGCGGCCGTACGAGCAGTACTTC. The V call is TRBV3-1 (or the pseudogene TRBV3-2), the J call TRBJ2-7; a possible D gene is TRBD2 (5 bases). The CDR3 is 13 residues long. Germline V gives CDR1 LGHDT, CDR2 YNNKEL (reference sequence). Trimming removed 3 bases at V and 4 bases at J, with 10 bases between.

The CDR3 DNA is TGTGCCAGCAGCTCCCACAGGGTGAGCACTGAAGCTTTCTTT. The encoded protein is CASSSHRVSTEAFF. This chain uses TRBV14 with TRBJ1-1; tentatively, D is TRBD1 (6 bases). The V and J ends lost 5 bases and 4 bases respectively, with 14 bases between them. This CDR3 is 14 amino acids long. Germline V gene lookup returns CDR1 SGHDN and CDR2 FVKESK.

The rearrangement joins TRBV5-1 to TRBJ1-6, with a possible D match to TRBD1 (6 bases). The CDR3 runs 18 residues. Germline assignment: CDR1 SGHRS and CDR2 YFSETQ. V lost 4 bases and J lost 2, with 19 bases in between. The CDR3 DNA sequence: TGCGCCAGCAGCCTGACCTTGCAGGGGTTAACCTATAATTCACCCCTCCACTTT. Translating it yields CASSLTLQGLTYNSPLHF.